Listed below are T cell receptor beta chains from one sample, sequenced in a study of CD8+ T cells in alopecia areata. Clones were sequenced by immunoSEQ multiplex PCR, and TCRdb holds only the in-frame ones, with some missing. The table lists about 100,000 clones, about 40% of them singletons. Material: CD8+ T cells sorted from blood, obtained at week 24, from a patient treated with tofacitinib. The receptor set was obtained from a human donor with alopecia areata. CDR3s include the opening cysteine and the closing phenylalanine or tryptophan. A D gene is named only where the DNA matches it firmly. Where a row states a size, it is once, few, many or the class of an expanded clone; other rows omit it.

TRBD2,TRBV2,few,TRBJ2-1,TGTGCCAGCCTGACGACTAGCGGGAATAATGAGCAGTTCTTC,CASLTTSGNNEQFF
NA,TRBV28,NA,TRBJ2-5,TGTGCCAGCAGTTCCCGGCCGGGGACAGAGACCCAGTACTTC,CASSSRPGTETQYF
TRBD2,TRBV6-5,few,TRBJ2-1,TGTGCCAGCAGTTACGACGGTAGCGGGAGTTACAATGAGCAGTTCTTC,CASSYDGSGSYNEQFF
NA,TRBV5-1,NA,TRBJ2-3,TGCGCCAGCGGATGGACTGGGGGTGGCACAGATACGCAGTATTTT,CASGWTGGGTDTQYF
NA,TRBV27,NA,TRBJ1-5,TGTGCCAGCAGTGTCCGAGGAGGCAATCAGCCCCAGCATTTT,CASSVRGGNQPQHF
TRBD1,TRBV9,NA,TRBJ1-2,TGTGCCAGCAGCGTAGGGGACAGGGACCTTGGCTATGGCTACACCTTC,CASSVGDRDLGYGYTF
NA,TRBV19,once,TRBJ1-1,TGTGCCGCTCGGGACTCTTACACTGAAGCTTTCTTT,CAARDSYTEAFF
NA,TRBV29-1,NA,TRBJ2-4,TGCAGCGTTGAGGGGACTGTGTTAGCCAAAAACATTCAGTACTTC,CSVEGTVLAKNIQYF
NA,TRBV29-1,few,TRBJ2-7,TGCAGCGTTGGCGGGCAGGGGAGCTCCTACGAGCAGTACTTC,CSVGGQGSSYEQYF
NA,TRBV28,NA,TRBJ2-7,TGTGCCAGCAGTTCCGCGGACGAGCAGTACTTC,CASSSADEQYF
TRBD2,TRBV2,NA,TRBJ2-1,TGTGCCAGCAGTGAGTTAGCGGGAGAGGCCTACAATGAGCAGTTCTTC,CASSELAGEAYNEQFF
NA,TRBV10-3,NA,TRBJ2-1,TGTGCCATCAGTGCATCGGGATCGGATGAGCAGTTCTTC,CAISASGSDEQFF
NA,TRBV30,NA,TRBJ2-5,TGTGCCTGGAGCGACTTGGGTCTAAAAGAGACCCAGTACTTC,CAWSDLGLKETQYF
TRBD1,TRBV5-4,once,TRBJ1-2,TGTGCCAGCAGCTTTGGGACAGGGGGTTTGGGCTACACCTTC,CASSFGTGGLGYTF
TRBD1,TRBV28,NA,TRBJ2-7,TGTGCCAGCAGTTTCGTGGTGGGACAGGGCGCCTACGAGCAGTACTTC,CASSFVVGQGAYEQYF
NA,TRBV2,NA,TRBJ1-2,TGTGCCAGCAGTGAAGGGTGGGGCTACACCTTC,CASSEGWGYTF
NA,TRBV29-1,NA,TRBJ2-7,TGCAGCGTTGCGAAGCTCGGGGTCCACGAGCAGTACTTC,CSVAKLGVHEQYF
NA,TRBV27,NA,TRBJ1-5,TGTGCCAGCAGTTTGGGGCAGTCCAATCAGCCCCAGCATTTT,CASSLGQSNQPQHF
TRBD2,TRBV11-2,NA,TRBJ2-5,TGTGCCTCTAGCGGGAGAGTATGGGAGACCCAGTACTTC,CASSGRVWETQYF
NA,TRBV2,NA,TRBJ1-5,TGTGCCAGCAGTGAGGGGGGACGGGAGCAGCCCCAGCATTTT,CASSEGGREQPQHF
NA,TRBV27,NA,TRBJ2-7,TGTGCCAGCAGTTTTGCTGGGTCCTACGAGCAGTACTTC,CASSFAGSYEQYF
NA,TRBV10-2,NA,TRBJ2-1,TGCGCCAGCAGTTCCCATCTAGCATCTGATAGGGATGAGCAGTTCTTC,CASSSHLASDRDEQFF
NA,TRBV9,NA,TRBJ2-3,TGTGCCAGCAGCTTCGGGGGCAGGGTCAATGGAGATACGCAGTATTTT,CASSFGGRVNGDTQYF
NA,TRBV27,NA,TRBJ2-7,TGTGCCAGCAGTTTATCGGGAGGGGGCAGGTACGAGCAGTACTTC,CASSLSGGGRYEQYF
NA,TRBV29-1,NA,TRBJ2-7,TGCAGCGTAGGGCTGCAGAGCTCCTACGAGCAGTACTTC,CSVGLQSSYEQYF